These 3 T cell receptor beta chains were all obtained from the same sample, sequenced in a study of siplizumab effects on memory and regulatory T cells. The repertoire was sequenced with immunoSEQ multiplex PCR; TCRdb's copy has only in-frame clones and lacks some. The sample has over 100,000 clones, 92% seen once; the top ten hold 0.75%. Material: Tregs sorted from blood. The receptors derive from a human donor in good health.

For the CDR3, the DNA is TGTGCCAGCAGCTCCCACCCTGGGGGACTAGCGGGAGTGGACGAGCAGTTCTTC. As protein: CASSSHPGGLAGVDEQFF. The chain couples TRBV9 to TRBJ2-1; 14 bases are a match to TRBD2. Trimming cost V 4 bases and J 10 bases; bases outside gene matches: 16. This CDR3 contains 18 residues. CDR1 is SGDLS, CDR2 YYNGEE, per germline.

The chain links TRBV18 to TRBJ2-1; 11 bases align to TRBD1. V trimming: 0 bases; J trimming: 10 bases; junction bases outside the gene matches: 8. The CDR3 has 16 amino acids. Germline V lookup: CDR1 KGHSH, CDR2 LQKENI. The chain's CDR3 is CASSPPLGQGAREQFF. CDR3 coding DNA: TGTGCCAGCTCACCACCGCTCGGACAGGGGGCACGGGAGCAGTTCTTC.

The chain links TRBV9 to TRBJ1-2; TRBD1 might be the D (6 bases). The CDR3 is 16 amino acids. Trimming removed 2 bases from V and 4 bases from J, with 18 bases in between. Germline V CDR1 and CDR2: SGDLS, YYNGEE. The CDR3 region is CASSVGQPAGVYGYTF. The CDR3, as DNA: TGTGCCAGCAGCGTGGGTCAGCCGGCAGGGGTCTATGGCTACACCTTC.